This paragraph reports one T cell receptor beta chain. Its antigen is unidentified. This sample is drawn from a study of shared clonotypes between healthy human individuals. The authors divided CD4+ cells into CD45RA+ naive and CD45RA-negative memory subsets. Germline V gene data show CDR1 as ENHRY and CDR2 as SYGVKD. This CDR3 is built from 13 residues. V lost 3 bases, J lost 8 bases, and 11 bases lay in between. Points from the study as a whole: Compared with memory subsets, naive subsets generally had larger estimated richness. Sampling covered blood only; tissue repertoires likely differ.

Using immunoSEQ multiplex PCR, the repertoire was profiled, and TCRdb retains in-frame clones only, with some absent. The sample gives roughly 1,100,000 clones, about 75% of which show up once; about 1.5% is in the top ten. This clonotype was obtained from a man younger than 35 in good health. This chain joins TRBV10-3 and TRBJ1-3; weak D call: TRBD1 (5 bases). What was sequenced was memory CD4+ T cells sorted from blood. Sample subset: CD45RA-negative fraction. DNA for the CDR3: TGTGCCATCAGTGACAGGGCAAGCTACACCATATATTTT. This encodes CAISDRASYTIYF.